This T cell receptor (beta chain) emerged from a study of CD8 T cell repertoires and HIV-1 epitope variants. Study as a whole: T cells were stimulated with Twenty-five Gag and Nef peptides separately.

The CDR3 extends over 14 amino acids. V was cut by 3 bases and J by 0 bases, with 8 bases left in between. Germline loops: CDR1 MNHEY, CDR2 SVGAGI. Turning to this clone: Its antigen is unidentified.

Libraries were prepared by immunoSEQ multiplex PCR; TCRdb keeps only in-frame clonotypes and omits some of them. In the table there are 80,000 to 95,000 clones, 60% to 80% of which are singletons. General study findings and limits: Only beta chains were identified, marking proliferation to antigen, not function.

This TCR derives from a male donor with HIV. The sequencing sample was made of uncultured baseline CD8+ T cells from peripheral blood mononuclear cells (PBMCs). The chain couples TRBV6-5 to TRBJ1-1; D is ambiguous. The CDR3 coding sequence is TGTGCCAGCAGTTATTCCAGAGTGAACACTGAAGCTTTCTTT. It translates to CASSYSRVNTEAFF.